This T cell receptor beta chain originates from a study of blood T cell repertoires in COVID-19. Study overall: Samples taken during acute and convalescent COVID-19 were collected in the United States, Italy and Spain. PBMCs, B-cell-depleted T cells, or T cells provided the cDNA or gDNA that made up the material.

This clone was observed a single time. Sequencing used immunoSEQ multiplex PCR; TCRdb keeps in-frame clones, though not all of them. The sample holds around 80,000 clones; more than 60% are singletons and the top ten take 20%. What was sequenced was peripheral blood. The receptor was isolated from a woman of 80 years or more with active or convalescent COVID-19.

The CDR3 coding sequence is TGTGCCAGCAGCCAAGAAACTCTCCTAACAGGGACAGGCTCTGAAAAACTGTTTTTT. It is translated as CASSQETLLTGTGSEKLFF. The rearrangement joins TRBV3-1 (or the pseudogene TRBV3-2) to TRBJ1-4, with 8 bases that match TRBD1. Germline V gene data show CDR1 as LGHDT and CDR2 as YNNKEL (reference sequence). V shed 0 bases and J 7 bases; nucleotides not matched to a gene: 16. CDR3 length equals 19 residues.